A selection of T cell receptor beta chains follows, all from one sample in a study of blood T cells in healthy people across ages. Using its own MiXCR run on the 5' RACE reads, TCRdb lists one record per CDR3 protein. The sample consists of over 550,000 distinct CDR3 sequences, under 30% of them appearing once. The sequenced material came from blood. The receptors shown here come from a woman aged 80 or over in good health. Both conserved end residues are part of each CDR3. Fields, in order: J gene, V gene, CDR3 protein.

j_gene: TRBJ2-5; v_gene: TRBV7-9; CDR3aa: CASSFGTERQETQYF
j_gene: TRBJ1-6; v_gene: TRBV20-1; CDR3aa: CSARDQSAGQNSPLHF
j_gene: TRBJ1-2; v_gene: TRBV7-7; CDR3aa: CASSLARESGYTF
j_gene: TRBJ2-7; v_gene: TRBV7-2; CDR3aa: CASSLNRGNYEQYF
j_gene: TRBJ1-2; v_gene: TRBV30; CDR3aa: CAWSVLTVRVDGYTF
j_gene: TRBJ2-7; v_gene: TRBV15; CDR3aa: CATSRDRFSVLMKQYF
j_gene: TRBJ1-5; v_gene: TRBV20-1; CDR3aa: CSARDLAAGISNQPQHF
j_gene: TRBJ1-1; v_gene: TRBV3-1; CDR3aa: CASSRAVLGEAFF
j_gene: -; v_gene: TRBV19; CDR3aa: CASSIRAGSYNEQYF
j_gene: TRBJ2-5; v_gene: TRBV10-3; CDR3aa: CAISEGKRGDQETQYF
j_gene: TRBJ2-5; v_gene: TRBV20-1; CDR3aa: CSATPGTAQIFQETQYF
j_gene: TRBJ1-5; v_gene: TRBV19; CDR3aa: CASSLTQGQGNQPQHF
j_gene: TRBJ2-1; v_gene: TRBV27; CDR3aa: CASTLNSGGARPYNEQFF
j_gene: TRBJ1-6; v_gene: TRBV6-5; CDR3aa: CASSYQGARDSPLHF
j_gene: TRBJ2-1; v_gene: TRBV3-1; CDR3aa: CASSARGDVDEQVF
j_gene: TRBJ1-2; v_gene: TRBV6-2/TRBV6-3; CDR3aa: CASSDPGGRRYGYTF
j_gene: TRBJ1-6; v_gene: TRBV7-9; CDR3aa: CASVRQDSNSPLHF
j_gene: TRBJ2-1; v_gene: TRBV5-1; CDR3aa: CASSDTTGSREQFF
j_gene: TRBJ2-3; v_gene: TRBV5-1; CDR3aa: CASSLGHSGGTDTQYF
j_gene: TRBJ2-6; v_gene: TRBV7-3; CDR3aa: CASSSRAPGPSSGANVLTF
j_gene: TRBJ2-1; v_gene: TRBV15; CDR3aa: CATGVGGVGNEQFF
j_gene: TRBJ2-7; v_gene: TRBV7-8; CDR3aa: CASSRTGYEQYF
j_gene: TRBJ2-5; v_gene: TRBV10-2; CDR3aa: CASSDPFPRRETQYF
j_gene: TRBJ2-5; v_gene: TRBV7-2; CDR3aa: CASSWRPAGGKETQYF
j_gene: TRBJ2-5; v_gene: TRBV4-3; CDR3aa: CASAKSILGQETQYF
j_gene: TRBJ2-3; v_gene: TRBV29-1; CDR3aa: CSVNSGAGSTDTQYF
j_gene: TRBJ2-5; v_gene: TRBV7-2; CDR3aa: CASSPAGQSHNGQYF
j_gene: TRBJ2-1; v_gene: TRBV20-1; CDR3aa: CSAGRGGSYNEQFF
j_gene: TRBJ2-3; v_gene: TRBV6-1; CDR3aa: CASTTGGGGPTDTQYF
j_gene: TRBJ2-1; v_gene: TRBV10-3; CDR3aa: CAISELLVGGIDEQFF
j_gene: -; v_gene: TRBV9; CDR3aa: CASSWLGVSEQYF
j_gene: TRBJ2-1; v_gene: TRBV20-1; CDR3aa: CSASRQGASNEQFF
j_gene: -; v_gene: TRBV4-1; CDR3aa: CASSQSITGGETQYF
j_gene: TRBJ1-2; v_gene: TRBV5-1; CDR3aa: CASSLGGSVGGYTF
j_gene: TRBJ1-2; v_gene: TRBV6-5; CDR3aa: CASSYSILQSGYGYTF
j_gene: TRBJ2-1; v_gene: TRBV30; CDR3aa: CAWNSERRVEQFF
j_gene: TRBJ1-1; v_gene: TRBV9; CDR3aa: CASSATGTYTEAFF
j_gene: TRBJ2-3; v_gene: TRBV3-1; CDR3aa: CASRDSHTDTQYF
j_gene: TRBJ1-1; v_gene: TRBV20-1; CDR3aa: CSARVQKGQGAPEAFF
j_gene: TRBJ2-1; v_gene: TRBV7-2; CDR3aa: CASSLAYEGGQFF
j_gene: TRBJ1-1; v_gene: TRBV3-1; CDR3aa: CASSQGGMNTEAFF
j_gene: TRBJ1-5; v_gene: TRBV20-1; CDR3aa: CSARDGGRVGNQPQHF
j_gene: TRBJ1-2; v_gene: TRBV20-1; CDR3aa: CSAPQGYGYTF
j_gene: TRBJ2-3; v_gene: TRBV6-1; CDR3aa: CASGWDPKAQYF
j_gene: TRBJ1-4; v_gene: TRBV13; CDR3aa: CASSREQNEKLFF
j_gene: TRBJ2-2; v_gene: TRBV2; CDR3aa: CASSSDVSGELFF
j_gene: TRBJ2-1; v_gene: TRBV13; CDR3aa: CASSFTSGGAWNERFF
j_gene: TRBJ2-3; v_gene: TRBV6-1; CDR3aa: CASSELADTQYF
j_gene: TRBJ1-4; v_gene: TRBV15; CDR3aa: CATSRFYRDRSDEKLFF
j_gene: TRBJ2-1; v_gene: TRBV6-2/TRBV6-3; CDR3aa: CASRMVAGEQFF
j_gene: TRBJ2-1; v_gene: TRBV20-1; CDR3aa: CSAQTGTRRNEQFF
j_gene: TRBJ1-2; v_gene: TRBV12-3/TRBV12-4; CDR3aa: CASSSRTGHGYGYTF
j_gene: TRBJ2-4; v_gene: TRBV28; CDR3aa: CASTDGGTKNIQYF
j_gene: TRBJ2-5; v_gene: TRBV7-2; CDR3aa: CASSLGSVGGAATQYF
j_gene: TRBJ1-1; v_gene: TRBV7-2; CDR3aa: CASSMGGSRTEAFF
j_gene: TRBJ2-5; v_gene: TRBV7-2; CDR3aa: CASSRDRLQETQYF
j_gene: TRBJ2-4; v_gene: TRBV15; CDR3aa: CATSSQGRNIQYF
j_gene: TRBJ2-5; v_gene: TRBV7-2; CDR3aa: CASSLALGVRETQYF